Listed here is a single T cell receptor beta chain. No antigen is known for it. The donors comprised healthy bone marrow donors. The sample comes from a study of cytomegalovirus exposure and HLA in healthy donors. Study overall: Tens of millions of unique TCRs from HLA-typed donors were held in an early release of data.

Broader study findings: Judged likely to be a sequencing artifact was a cluster of highly shared sequence variants. Previously analyzed data showed that most TCR beta V segments were productive at a frequency of about 90% or about 30%.

The study ran its PCR with 60 Vbeta and 13 Jbeta primers. Profiled with immunoSEQ multiplex PCR; TCRdb holds only in-frame clones, not every one. Of about 140,000 clones listed, around two thirds are singletons. What was sequenced was PBMCs. The TCR comes from a male donor in good health and CMV-seronegative.

CDR3 coding DNA: TGCGCCAGCAGCCAAGGGGGTAGCGGGGGGGGTTACAATGAGCAGTTCTTC. It is translated as CASSQGGSGGGYNEQFF. The chain is built from TRBV4-1 and TRBJ2-1; 11 bases fit TRBD2. Germline V gene lookup returns CDR1 MGHRA and CDR2 YSYEKL. The CDR3 is 17 amino acids. Losses at the gene ends were 1 base for V and 4 bases for J; bases not matched to a gene: 6.